These 15 T cell receptor beta chains were all obtained from the same sample, sequenced in a study of T-cell memory formation after mild COVID-19. TCRdb processed the 5' RACE reads anew with MiXCR; each CDR3 protein has one entry. Of around 83,000 distinct CDR3 sequences in the sample, around 25% were seen once. Material for sequencing was PBMCs or a T cell subset sorted from them (not recorded which). The receptors were sampled from a man younger than 30 who had mild COVID-19 (a few samples of this study predate the infection). Cell type and time point are not known.

The rearrangement links TRBV6-4 to TRBJ2-1; 11 nucleotides match TRBD2. This CDR3 region has 14 residues. Germline CDR1 MRHNA, CDR2 SNTAGT. The ends lost 5 bases at V and 9 bases at J; junction bases unmatched: 6. The CDR3 reads CASSLSGGAGEQFF. The CDR3 bases are TGTGCCAGCAGTCTTAGCGGGGGGGCCGGTGAGCAGTTCTTC.

The chain employs TRBV5-1 and TRBJ2-1; D is ambiguous. The CDR3 is 13 amino acids. The ends were cut back, 4 bases at V and 7 bases at J, with 12 bases in the middle. CDR1 SGHRS and CDR2 YFSETQ come from the germline V gene. The CDR3 loop reads CASSTPRFNEQFF. The CDR3 DNA reads TGCGCCAGCAGCACCCCTAGATTTAATGAGCAGTTCTTC.

On this clonotype itself: At one end the junction does not follow the germline gene, possibly because of a read error. The chain recombines TRBV7-2 with TRBJ1-1, with a weak D call TRBD1 (5 bases). The CDR3 contains 13 residues. Germline CDR1 and CDR2: SGHTA and FQGNSA. In nucleotides, the CDR3 is TGTGACAGCAGCTTAGACAGTGACACTGAAGCTTTCTTT. Translated, it gives CDSSLDSDTEAFF.

This clonotype was found many times. The chain recombines TRBV4-1 with TRBJ1-5, with D possibly being TRBD1 (6 bases). V lost 4 bases and J lost 7, with 20 bases in between. Germline-derived CDR1 and CDR2 are MGHRA and YSYEKL. The CDR3 covers 16 residues. CDR3 nucleotides: TGCGCCAGCAGCCTCGAAATCGGGACACCGCGCCAGCCCCAGCATTTT. This gives the protein CASSLEIGTPRQPQHF.

The rearrangement joins TRBV7-9 to TRBJ2-3; 12 nucleotides match TRBD2. The ends lost 7 bases at V and 6 bases at J; junction bases unmatched: 11. Germline-derived CDR1 and CDR2 are SEHNR and FQNEAQ (reference sequence). The CDR3 extends over 16 amino acids. The DNA of the CDR3 is TGTGCCAGCACCCTCGGACTAGCGGGGCTCCCCGATACGCAGTATTTT. Translation gives CASTLGLAGLPDTQYF.

The chain carries TRBV4-1 and TRBJ2-1; D possibly corresponds to TRBD2 (5 bases). V dropped 0 bases and J dropped 9 bases, with 12 bases sitting between them. CDR3 size: 14 residues. The germline CDR1 and CDR2 sequences are MGHRA and YSYEKL. The CDR3: CASSQDPFRGEQFF. In DNA, the CDR3 is TGCGCCAGCAGCCAAGATCCTTTTCGGGGTGAGCAGTTCTTC.

This clonotype was detected a few times. V and J are TRBV9 and TRBJ1-1, with D hard to call. Germline CDR1 is SGDLS and CDR2 is YYNGEE. V was pared by 0 bases and J by 1 base, with 7 bases between. The CDR3 covers 14 residues. The DNA for the CDR3 is TGTGCCAGCAGCGTAGAGGGTCAGAACACTGAAGCTTTCTTT. This codes for CASSVEGQNTEAFF. The full variable domain, in which reference TRBV9 and TRBJ1-1 provide the parts outside the CDR3, is DSGVTQTPKHLITATGQRVTLRCSPRSGDLSVYWYQQSLDQGLQFLIQYYNGEERAKGNILERFSAQQFPDLHSELNLSSLELGDSALYFCASSVEGQNTEAFFGQGTRLTVV.

This clonotype came up a few times. This rearrangement joins TRBV4-3 to TRBJ2-3; D is uncertain. The CDR3 spans 15 residues. The germline gives CDR1 LGHNA, CDR2 YSLEER. V lost 0 bases to trimming and J lost 0 bases, with 7 bases between them. As DNA, the CDR3 is TGCGCCAGCAGCCAAGATCCGGAAAGCACAGATACGCAGTATTTT. As protein: CASSQDPESTDTQYF.

This clonotype was counted between two and nine times. J is TRBJ2-7 and V is TRBV28; possibly TRBD2 for D (5 bases). Germline assignment: CDR1 MDHEN and CDR2 SYDVKM. The CDR3 consists of 12 residues. Trimming removed 5 bases from V and 5 bases from J, with 10 bases in between. CDR3 residues: CASSPLGDEQYV. CDR3 nucleotides: TGTGCCAGCAGTCCCCTCGGGGACGAGCAGTACGTC.

This clonotype has more than one count but fewer than ten. The rearrangement links TRBV7-8 to TRBJ2-7; D perhaps matches TRBD1 (6 bases). There are 15 residues in the CDR3. Trimming cost V 4 bases and J 2 bases, with 15 bases left between them. Germline V lookup: CDR1 SGHVS, CDR2 FQNEAQ. CDR3 region: CASSSMDSWTYEQYV. In DNA, the CDR3 is TGTGCCAGCAGCTCCATGGACAGTTGGACCTACGAGCAGTACGTC.

The CDR3 nucleotides read TGTGCCAGCAGCTGGACAGTGAACACTGAAGCTTTCTTT. This gives the protein CASSWTVNTEAFF. The chain joins TRBV27 to TRBJ1-1, with D perhaps matching TRBD1 (6 bases). The germline gives CDR1 MNHEY, CDR2 SMNVEV (reference sequence). This CDR3 is built from 13 residues. Trimming left V 6 bases short and J 0 bases short, with 8 bases between.

V usage is TRBV7-6 and J usage is TRBJ1-1; TRBD1 aligns across 8 bases. V lost 4 bases to trimming and J lost 7 bases; unmatched junction nucleotides: 8. The CDR3 is 14 residues long. In germline, CDR1 is SGHVS, CDR2 FNYEAQ. The CDR3 DNA follows: TGTGCCAGCAGCTCCGCGGACAGGGACGGTGAAGCTTTCTTT. It encodes CASSSADRDGEAFF.

J is TRBJ2-1 and V is TRBV6-1, with D possibly TRBD2 on 5 matching bases. This CDR3 comprises 12 residues. Germline lookup yields CDR1 MNHNS and CDR2 SASEGT. Trimming shortened V by 6 bases and J by 4 bases, and 7 bases separated the two germline ends. CDR3 bases: TGTGCCAGCAGGGAGGCATACAATGAGCAGTTCTTC. It specifies CASREAYNEQFF.

The gene calls are TRBV4-1 and TRBJ2-7; D possibly corresponds to TRBD1 (5 bases). Germline V gene lookup returns CDR1 MGHRA and CDR2 YSYEKL. There are 15 residues in the CDR3. The V and J ends lost 4 bases and 5 bases respectively, with 18 bases between them. Here the CDR3 DNA reads TGCGCCAGCAGCCGTATGCCCGACAGTCCCCACGAGCAGTACTTC. This sequence encodes CASSRMPDSPHEQYF.

This clonotype showed up just a few times. This rearrangement joins TRBV4-2 to TRBJ2-1; 8 bases agree with TRBD2. Germline V gene lookup returns CDR1 LGHNA and CDR2 YNFKEQ. Germline trimming cut 1 base from V and 8 bases from J; bases unmatched to any gene: 16. The CDR3 totals 18 residues. The DNA for the CDR3 is TGTGCCAGCAGCCAAGTAGGGCTCAGGGGCGGGGGGTTCGATGAGCAGTTCTTC. As protein: CASSQVGLRGGGFDEQFF.